The clone carrying this TCR beta chain was found a few times. What it binds is not known. A much larger clone is a single base away; this may be a read error. Clones were sequenced by immunoSEQ multiplex PCR, and TCRdb holds only the in-frame ones, with some missing. This sample has tens of thousands of clones; 90% to 95% occur once, and the top ten carry around 0.5%. V was clipped by 0 bases and J by 5 bases, with 7 bases between them. Germline V gives CDR1 SGHVS, CDR2 FQNEAQ. The CDR3 covers 13 residues. The data were obtained in a study of graft-versus-host responses after intestinal transplantation. On the study more broadly: Multivisceral, liver-intestinal, or isolated intestinal grafts went to recipients. Following induction with anti-thymocyte globulin, all recipients were given tacrolimus and steroids for two to three years.

Study conclusions and caveats: Some GvH clones were seen earlier in gut or blood, suggesting intestinal origin.

The source of this sequence is a human donor who received an intestinal transplant. J is TRBJ1-1 and V is TRBV7-8, with D unresolved. The input for sequencing was unstimulated CD8+ T cells sorted from spleen or lymph node cells, taken before intestinal transplant. This CDR3 reads CASSLADWTEAFF. CDR3 nucleotide sequence: TGTGCCAGCAGCTTAGCGGACTGGACTGAAGCTTTCTTT. Together with reference TRBV7-8 and TRBJ1-1, the CDR3 gives the full variable domain: GAGVSQSPRYKVAKRGQDVALRCDPISGHVSLFWYQQALGQGPEFLTYFQNEAQLDKSGLPSDRFFAERPEGSVSTLKIQRTQQEDSAVYLCASSLADWTEAFFGQGTRLTVV.